The rows below give T cell receptor beta chains drawn from one sample of a study of tumor and adjacent non-tumor tissue in lung cancer. TCRdb reprocessed the multiplex PCR reads with MiXCR, giving one entry per CDR3 protein. The sample includes 68,000 or so distinct CDR3 sequences, about 61% of them seen just once. Material: lung tumor tissue. The receptors shown here come from a man aged 45-65 years with non-small cell lung cancer. Both conserved end residues are part of each CDR3. The order of the fields is D gene, V gene, J gene, clone size, CDR3 DNA, CDR3 protein. D genes are given only for firm matches. Some rows mark clone size as missing; the rest say once, few, many or name a class of expanded clone.

>NA|TRBV5-1|TRBJ2-2|NA
TGCGCCAGCAGCTTGGCTGGACACACCGGGGAGCTGTTTTTT
CASSLAGHTGELFF
>NA|TRBV7-9|TRBJ1-1|once
TGTGCCAGCAGCTTAGGGCAGCAGGTGGCCAGGAACACTGAAGCTTTCTTT
CASSLGQQVARNTEAFF
>TRBD1|TRBV18|TRBJ2-3|NA
TGTGCCAGCTCGCCACCCAGGGGGCGCGAGCGAGGAGATACGCAGTATTTT
CASSPPRGRERGDTQYF
>TRBD1|TRBV29-1|TRBJ2-7|many
TGCAGCGTTGTGGGACAGGCCGGCTCCTACGAGCAGTACTTC
CSVVGQAGSYEQYF
>TRBD1|TRBV6-5|TRBJ1-2|once
TGTACCAGCAGCGACAGGGGAGTCTATGGCTACAACTTC
CTSSDRGVYGYNF
>NA|TRBV28|TRBJ2-2|medium-sized
TGTGCCAGCAGCCGTAGCGGAAACACCGGGGAGCTGTTTTTT
CASSRSGNTGELFF
>NA|TRBV12-3/TRBV12-4|TRBJ2-1|NA
TGTGCCAACAGAGCCCTGGCAGGGGTGTCCTACAATGAGCAGTTCTTC
CANRALAGVSYNEQFF
>NA|TRBV6-1|TRBJ2-5|many
TGTGCCAGCAGAGCCGATGCGGAGACCCAGTACTTC
CASRADAETQYF
>NA|TRBV29-1|TRBJ2-7|NA
TGCAGAGTTGAAGAGGCGCAGGGGTACGGGCAGTACTTC
CRVEEAQGYGQYF
>TRBD1|TRBV6-1|TRBJ2-2|NA
TGTGCCATCAGTGCCCGGGGACAGGGATCCGACACCGGGGACCTGTTTTTC
CAISARGQGSDTGDLFF
>NA|TRBV20-1|TRBJ2-2|medium-sized
TGCAGTGTTCCCACGGGCACCGGGGAGCTGTTTTTT
CSVPTGTGELFF
>NA|TRBV11-2|TRBJ2-1|medium-sized
TGTGCCAGCAGCTTTCTTTCCTACAATGAGCAGTTCTTC
CASSFLSYNEQFF
>NA|TRBV4-2|TRBJ2-5|NA
TGTGCCAGCGGCCAAGAGGGAACCCAAGAGACCCGGTACTTC
CASGQEGTQETRYF
>TRBD1|TRBV10-3|TRBJ2-7|many
TGTGCCATCAGTGAGACGGGGACAGGGGGCGACGAGCAGTACTTC
CAISETGTGGDEQYF
>TRBD2|TRBV28|TRBJ2-3|NA
TGTGCCAGCAGTCCCCCGGCGGGGGGCACAGATACGCAGTATTTT
CASSPPAGGTDTQYF
>NA|TRBV28|TRBJ2-7|few
TGTGCCAGCAGTGATCCTGCCCGCACGGGAAGCTCCTACGAGCAGTACTTC
CASSDPARTGSSYEQYF
>NA|TRBV6-6|TRBJ2-2|NA
TGTGCCAACAGTTACTCGAGAACCGGGGAGCTGTCTTTT
CANSYSRTGELSF
>NA|TRBV11-2|TRBJ2-3|NA
TGTACCAGCAGCTTAGTAGGGGAGCAGGCAGATACGCAGTATTTT
CTSSLVGEQADTQYF
>NA|TRBV6-5|TRBJ2-3|many
TGTGCCAGCAGTTACTCGGGACTCACCTTTTCATCCACAGATACGCAGTATTTT
CASSYSGLTFSSTDTQYF
>NA|TRBV14|TRBJ2-2|NA
TGTGCCAGCAGCCGCGTCACCGGGGAGCTGTCTTTT
CASSRVTGELSF
>TRBD1|TRBV5-1|TRBJ1-2|NA
TGCGCCAGCCGCAACGGACAGGGTTATGGTTACACCTTC
CASRNGQGYGYTF
>TRBD1|TRBV28|TRBJ1-1|many
TGTGCCAGCAGCGGACAGGGTTCGATGAACACTGAAGCTTTCTTT
CASSGQGSMNTEAFF
>NA|TRBV6-4|TRBJ1-1|once
TGTGCCAGCAGCCCGACCATGGGGTCAGAAGCTTTCTTT
CASSPTMGSEAFF
>NA|TRBV12-3/TRBV12-4|TRBJ1-1|NA
TGTGTCATCTGCCTTGGGATGGTAGGGACTGAAGCTTTCTTT
CVICLGMVGTEAFF
>NA|TRBV10-2|TRBJ1-6|NA
TGCGCCAACACCCTTGTGGGCTATAATTCACCCCTCTACTTT
CANTLVGYNSPLYF
>TRBD1|TRBV15|TRBJ2-4|NA
TGTGCCACCAGCGGGACAGGGAGGCGGATTCAGTACTTC
CATSGTGRRIQYF
>NA|TRBV20-1|TRBJ2-4|few
TGCAGTGCTCTGGATATTCCAGGAAACATTCAGTACTTC
CSALDIPGNIQYF
>TRBD1|TRBV29-1|TRBJ1-5|NA
TGCATCGTAATGACAGGGACCCCGTCCAATCAGCCCCAGCATTTT
CIVMTGTPSNQPQHF
>NA|TRBV5-1|TRBJ1-2|NA
TGCGCCATGAGCTTGGGAGGGACCGGTACTAACTATGGCTACACCTTC
CAMSLGGTGTNYGYTF
>TRBD1|TRBV5-1|TRBJ1-1|NA
TGCGCCAGCAGCCCCGGGACAGGGGACACTGAAGCTATCTTT
CASSPGTGDTEAIF
>NA|TRBV6-4|TRBJ2-7|once
TGTGCCAGCAGACCTTCTAAGCTCGGCGGGACTTATTCTCCCACTTACGAGCAGTACTTC
CASRPSKLGGTYSPTYEQYF
>NA|TRBV6-5|TRBJ1-1|once
TGTGCCAACATTTTCCCCGGGGCCTCCAAGGCTTTCTTC
CANIFPGASKAFF
>TRBD2|TRBV20-1|TRBJ2-1|NA
TGCAGTGCCAGAGTTCGACTAGCGGGGGGGCCAGCCTACAATGAGCAGTTCTTC
CSARVRLAGGPAYNEQFF
>NA|TRBV10-3|TRBJ2-5|NA
TGTGCCATCAGTGTGTGCTTGCAAGTGACCCAGTACTTC
CAISVCLQVTQYF
>TRBD1|TRBV12-3/TRBV12-4|TRBJ1-1|NA
TGTACCAGCAGATCGACAGGGAAGAACACTGAAGCTTTCTTT
CTSRSTGKNTEAFF
>TRBD1|TRBV4-1|TRBJ2-3|NA
TGCGCCAGCAGCCCCCAATACAGGGGCCGGGGAGATACACAGTATTTT
CASSPQYRGRGDTQYF
>NA|TRBV5-1|TRBJ1-1|NA
TGCGCCAGCAGCTTGGGGGGTATGAGGTATAACACCGAAGCTTTCTTT
CASSLGGMRYNTEAFF
>NA|TRBV11-2|TRBJ1-1|NA
TGTGCCAGCAGCTTGCACTGCGACACTGAAGCTTTCTTT
CASSLHCDTEAFF
>TRBD1|TRBV14|TRBJ1-2|NA
TGTGCCAGCAGCCAAACGACAGGGGGCCATGACTATCGCTACACCTTC
CASSQTTGGHDYRYTF
>NA|TRBV19|TRBJ2-2|NA
TGTGCCAGTCGCATCGACAGGAACACCGGGGAGCTGTTTTTT
CASRIDRNTGELFF
>NA|TRBV12-3/TRBV12-4|TRBJ1-1|NA
TGTGCCAGCAGTTTAGTCCGGAGGACTGAGGCTTTCTTT
CASSLVRRTEAFF
>NA|TRBV6-1|TRBJ1-5|many
TGTGCCAGCAGTGCCCGGGGACAAGACCAGCCCCAGCATTTT
CASSARGQDQPQHF
>NA|TRBV6-7|TRBJ1-5|many
TGTGCCAGCAGCCCCCAAAATAGCAATCAGCCCCAGCATTTT
CASSPQNSNQPQHF
>TRBD1|TRBV2|TRBJ2-7|NA
TGTGCCAGCAGCCCCGGACAGGGGATCGCTTCCTACGAGCAGTACTTC
CASSPGQGIASYEQYF
>NA|TRBV30|TRBJ2-3|few
TGTGCCTGGACCAGAAGAGGAGTCACAGATACGCAGTATTTT
CAWTRRGVTDTQYF
>TRBD1|TRBV10-3|TRBJ2-7|NA
TGTGCCATCAGCGAAGGACAGGGGAACACCTACGAGCAGTACTTC
CAISEGQGNTYEQYF
>NA|TRBV6-2/TRBV6-3|TRBJ2-1|NA
TGTGCCAGCAGTTATGCCGGGGTATGGGGCAATAAGCACTTCTTC
CASSYAGVWGNKHFF
>TRBD1|TRBV24-1|TRBJ2-1|few
TGTGCCACCAGTGACTCCGGGACAGGGGGCCGGAATGAGCAGTTCTTC
CATSDSGTGGRNEQFF
>NA|TRBV6-1|TRBJ2-7|many
TGTGCCAGCAGTGAAGCCTGGGCAGGGATTAGCTTTGAGCAGTACTTC
CASSEAWAGISFEQYF
>TRBD1|TRBV6-5|TRBJ1-2|many
TGTGCCAGCACCCAATTGGACAGGAGCTATGGCTACACCTTC
CASTQLDRSYGYTF
>TRBD1|TRBV4-1|TRBJ2-7|NA
TGCGCCATTAAGGACAGGGACTTATACGAGCAGTACTTC
CAIKDRDLYEQYF
>TRBD2|TRBV4-1|TRBJ2-1|once
TGCGCCAGCAACCAAGCAAGGCTACTAGCGGGAGGCCGGGGTGAGCAGTTCTTT
CASNQARLLAGGRGEQFF
>NA|TRBV6-1|TRBJ2-1|many
TGTGCCAGCAGTGAATCCACAAGCTCCTACAATGAGCAGTTCTTC
CASSESTSSYNEQFF